These 24 T cell receptor beta chains originate from one sample sequenced in a study of T cell clones after liver transplantation. Sequenced by immunoSEQ multiplex PCR; TCRdb stores in-frame clones only, minus some. Here the sample spans roughly 120,000 clones, approximately 90% being singletons. Source: CD4+ T cells from blood, taken 12 months after liver transplant. The receptors here all came from a human patient who received a liver transplant. These T cells may partly come from the graft donor.

Only a few counts were recorded for this clone. CDR3 protein: CASSFDRGSEKLFF. CDR3 DNA: TGTGCCAGCAGCTTCGACAGGGGAAGCGAAAAACTGTTTTTT. The chain uses TRBV5-4 and TRBJ1-4; TRBD1 matches at 8 bases. Losses at the gene ends were 2 bases for V and 8 bases for J; bases not matched to a gene: 5. Germline lookup yields CDR1 SGHNT and CDR2 YYREEE (reference sequence). The length of the CDR3 is 14 residues.

The chain joins TRBV7-9 to TRBJ2-3; D unclear. CDR3 length: 12 residues. Trimming left V 2 bases short and J 5 bases short, with 5 bases between. Germline CDR1 and CDR2: SEHNR and FQNEAQ (reference sequence). The CDR3 DNA reads as TGTGCCAGCAGCTTATTTATAGATACGCAGTATTTT. Protein: CASSLFIDTQYF.

This chain uses TRBV28 with TRBJ1-2; perhaps TRBD1 as D (6 bases). This CDR3 comprises 13 residues. Germline CDR1 and CDR2: MDHEN and SYDVKM. V shed 6 bases and J shed 4 bases, with 12 bases lying between them. DNA for the CDR3: TGTGCCAGCAGCTGGGGGGGCGGCTATGGCTACACCTTC. Translation gives CASSWGGGYGYTF.

The chain uses TRBV4-1 and TRBJ2-3; no clear D gene. V shed 3 bases and J shed 6 bases, with 16 bases lying between them. Germline V lookup: CDR1 MGHRA, CDR2 YSYEKL. The CDR3 extends over 15 amino acids. In DNA form, the CDR3 reads TGCGCCAGCAGCCAGATCGTGACCCGGACCGATACGCAGTATTTT. Encoded protein: CASSQIVTRTDTQYF.

This chain joins TRBV27 and TRBJ2-3; a weak D match, TRBD1 (6 bases). The CDR3 runs to 14 residues. V lost 6 bases and J lost 4, with 14 bases in between. Germline CDR1 and CDR2: MNHEY and SMNVEV (reference sequence). The chain's CDR3 is CASRLEGVADTQYF. The DNA for the CDR3 is TGTGCCAGCAGGCTCGAGGGGGTCGCAGATACGCAGTATTTT.

The V and J genes are TRBV5-6 and TRBJ1-3; the D is unclear. V lost 1 base and J 4 bases, leaving 9 bases between the germline ends. The CDR3 contains 14 residues. Germline loops: CDR1 SGHDT, CDR2 YYEEEE. CDR3 loop: CASSLNLPGNTIYF. The CDR3 region has the DNA TGTGCCAGCAGCTTGAATCTTCCGGGAAACACCATATATTTT.

The count of this clone is one. V is TRBV19 and J is TRBJ1-1; D not certain. The germline gives CDR1 LNHDA, CDR2 SQIVND (reference sequence). The CDR3 sequence is 13 residues long. V was shortened by 6 bases and J by 2 bases, with 10 bases between the two germline ends. The CDR3 loop is CASSTGPNTEAFF. The CDR3, as DNA: TGTGCCAGTAGCACCGGCCCCAACACTGAAGCTTTCTTT.

The genes are TRBV30 and TRBJ1-1; D not certain. CDR3 size: 13 residues. CDR1 GTSNPN and CDR2 SVGIG come from the germline V gene (reference sequence). Trimming left V 3 bases short and J 4 bases short, with 12 bases between. CDR3 region: CAWSHTLSTEAFF. The CDR3 DNA is TGTGCCTGGAGCCACACCCTAAGCACTGAAGCTTTCTTT.

The chain couples TRBV19 to TRBJ2-7, with D unresolved. CDR1 and CDR2 (germline): LNHDA, SQIVND (reference sequence). This CDR3 comprises 13 residues. The germline V and J ends were trimmed by 5 bases and 0 bases, with 8 bases remaining between them. CDR3 coding DNA: TGTGCCAGTAGTCGTGGAAGCTCCTACGAGCAGTACTTC. It is translated as CASSRGSSYEQYF.

This rearrangement joins TRBV19 to TRBJ1-2, with 7 bases lining up with TRBD1. Trimming took 5 bases from V and 5 from J; bases not matched to a gene: 14. Germline V gene lookup returns CDR1 LNHDA and CDR2 SQIVND (reference sequence). CDR3 length equals 16 residues. The CDR3 loop is CASSLDRQGVGYGYTF. Written as DNA, the CDR3 is TGTGCCAGTAGTCTGGACCGACAGGGAGTCGGGTATGGCTACACCTTC.

The chain recombines TRBV5-1 with TRBJ1-1; a weak D match, TRBD1 (5 bases). The germline gives CDR1 SGHRS, CDR2 YFSETQ. The CDR3 contains 14 residues. Trimming took off 4 bases at V and 0 bases at J, with 10 bases between the two ends. CDR3 nucleotide sequence: TGCGCCAGCAGCGGAGGGACTTTGAACACTGAAGCTTTCTTT. This encodes CASSGGTLNTEAFF.

The rearrangement joins TRBV9 to TRBJ2-3, with TRBD2 as a possible D gene (7 bases). Trimming stripped 3 bases from V and 0 bases from J, with 17 bases between. Germline V gene sequence: CDR1 SGDLS, CDR2 YYNGEE. The CDR3 is 17 residues long. The CDR3 loop is CASSATAGAGSTDTQYF. In DNA, the CDR3 is TGTGCCAGCAGCGCAACCGCGGGGGCAGGGAGCACAGATACGCAGTATTTT.

The chain links TRBV19 to TRBJ2-7; TRBD1 or TRBD2 may be the D gene (5 bases each). Trimming left V 3 bases short and J 4 bases short, with 10 bases between. From germline, CDR1 is LNHDA and CDR2 SQIVND (reference sequence). This CDR3 is built from 13 residues. In nucleotides, the CDR3 is TGTGCCAGTAGTATCCAGGGCGGGTACGAGCAGTACTTC. It is translated as CASSIQGGYEQYF.

The genes are TRBV28 and TRBJ2-7, with D unresolved. CDR1 is MDHEN, CDR2 SYDVKM, per germline. The CDR3 contains 14 residues. With 6 bases removed from V and 0 bases from J, the gap between germline ends came to 12 bases. CDR3 bases: TGTGCCAGCAGCCTCCAGGTTAGCTCCTACGAGCAGTACTTC. Protein product: CASSLQVSSYEQYF.

This chain connects TRBV28 to TRBJ2-1; 9 positions match TRBD1. The germline V gene encodes CDR1 MDHEN and CDR2 SYDVKM. V gave up 3 bases and J gave up 6 bases; unmatched junction bases: 6. The CDR3 loop spans 15 amino acids. The DNA of the CDR3 is TGTGCCAGCAGTTTTCCGGGACAGGGTCGCAATGAGCAGTTCTTC. Its protein product is CASSFPGQGRNEQFF.

V gene TRBV14 combines with J gene TRBJ2-3, with 8 bases that match TRBD2. Germline CDR1 reads SGHDN; CDR2 reads FVKESK. J was trimmed by 0 bases and V by 4 bases; bases with no gene match: 3. The CDR3 has 15 residues. The CDR3 nucleotides read TGTGCCAGCAGCCGACTAGCGAAGAGCACAGATACGCAGTATTTT. Protein sequence: CASSRLAKSTDTQYF. The full variable domain, in which reference TRBV14 and TRBJ2-3 provide the parts outside the CDR3, is EAGVTQFPSHSVIEKGQTVTLRCDPISGHDNLYWYRRVMGKEIKFLLHFVKESKQDESGMPNNRFLAERTGGTYSTLKVQPAELEDSGVYFCASSRLAKSTDTQYFGPGTRLTVL.

This clone was counted between two and nine times. The V and J genes are TRBV6-6 and TRBJ1-5; the match to TRBD1 covers 9 bases. The CDR3 totals 16 residues. Germline V lookup: CDR1 MNHNY, CDR2 SVGAGI (reference sequence). Losses at the gene ends were 6 bases for V and 0 bases for J; bases not matched to a gene: 6. CDR3 nucleotides: TGTGCCAGCAGGCAACGGGGACAGGGTAGCAATCAGCCCCAGCATTTT. This codes for CASRQRGQGSNQPQHF.

Only one count was recorded for this clone. The chain joins TRBV5-1 to TRBJ2-1; tentative D call: TRBD2 (6 bases). Trimming left V 1 base short and J 5 bases short, with 13 bases between. The germline V gene has CDR1 SGHRS and CDR2 YFSETQ. CDR3 length: 15 amino acids. The CDR3 DNA is TGCGCCAGCAGCTTGTACGGGAGCGGCAACAATGAGCAGTTCTTC. Translation gives CASSLYGSGNNEQFF.

The chain joins TRBV5-4 to TRBJ2-3; D gene unclear. Trimming shortened V by 1 base and J by 6 bases, and 9 bases separated the two germline ends. There are 13 residues in the CDR3. Germline CDR1 is SGHNT and CDR2 is YYREEE (reference sequence). DNA of the CDR3: TGTGCCAGCAGCTTGTGGGCCGGGGATACGCAGTATTTT. Protein product: CASSLWAGDTQYF.

The V gene is TRBV18, the J gene TRBJ2-7; 9 positions agree with TRBD1. V lost 2 bases and J lost 4; bases outside the gene matches: 9. Germline V gene sequence: CDR1 KGHSH, CDR2 LQKENI. The CDR3 contains 16 residues. This CDR3 reads CASSPLTGGAKYEQYF. In nucleotides, the CDR3 is TGTGCCAGCTCACCATTAACAGGGGGCGCGAAATACGAGCAGTACTTC.

The chain carries TRBV6-5 and TRBJ1-1; 8 nucleotides match TRBD1. The V gene end was trimmed by 6 bases and the J gene end by 1 base; junction bases not matched to a gene: 4. CDR3 size: 14 residues. The germline V gene encodes CDR1 MNHEY and CDR2 SVGAGI. CDR3 sequence reads: CASRLTGGNTEAFF. CDR3 bases: TGTGCCAGCAGGTTAACAGGGGGGAACACTGAAGCTTTCTTT.

The V gene is TRBV2, the J gene TRBJ1-1; D perhaps matches TRBD1 (6 bases). V was trimmed by 5 bases and J by 5 bases, leaving 12 bases between them. Germline V CDR1 and CDR2: SNHLY, FYNNEI. This CDR3 spans 13 amino acids. The CDR3 DNA sequence: TGTGCCAGCAGTTGGGGGCGGGAAACTGAAGCTTTCTTT. Amino acids: CASSWGRETEAFF. The entire variable domain, with the rest obtained from reference TRBV2 and TRBJ1-1, is as follows: EPEVTQTPSHQVTQMGQEVILRCVPISNHLYFYWYRQILGQKVEFLVSFYNNEISEKSEIFDDQFSVERPDGSNFTLKIRSTKLEDSAMYFCASSWGRETEAFFGQGTRLTVV.

The chain links TRBV5-6 to TRBJ2-1, with D maybe TRBD2 (5 bases). The CDR3 is 16 residues long. V was pared by 4 bases and J by 1 base, with 15 bases between. Looked up from germline, CDR1 is SGHDT and CDR2 is YYEEEE. The CDR3 region is CASSRVREGSYNEQFF. The CDR3 DNA reads as TGTGCCAGCAGCCGGGTCCGGGAAGGGTCCTACAATGAGCAGTTCTTC.

This clone appeared a few times. The rearrangement uses TRBV11-2 and TRBJ1-5; D remains unclear. CDR1 and CDR2 from the germline V gene are SGHAT and FQNNGV. Trimming pared 2 bases from V and 5 bases from J, leaving 13 bases between. The CDR3 extends over 15 amino acids. This CDR3 is CASSLLSGSDQPQHF. DNA of the CDR3: TGTGCCAGCAGCTTACTCTCGGGATCCGATCAGCCCCAGCATTTT.